Only a few counts were recorded for the clone carrying this TCR beta chain. Its target is unknown. This entry belongs to a study of CD8 T cells in ankylosing spondylitis. General study findings and limits: Past research had described some motif variants in reactive arthritis synovial fluid and blood. Relatively rare in peripheral blood, disease-linked clones were also CD8+. What seemed typical of ankylosing spondylitis blood was a TCR beta motif built from roughly 8 highly homologous variants.

CDR1 KGHSH and CDR2 LQKENI come from the germline V gene. V was pared by 0 bases and J by 2 bases, with 17 bases between. The CDR3 is 18 amino acids. Scientists made TCR beta libraries using quantitative 5'-RACE with molecular barcodes. A single record per CDR3 protein comes from TCRdb applying MiXCR to the 5' RACE reads. The sample includes fewer than 650,000 distinct CDR3 sequences, 9.5% to 15% of them seen just once. The J gene is TRBJ1-5, the V gene TRBV18; D is unclear. The sequence came from a male donor with ankylosing spondylitis. Material for sequencing was blood, either unsorted or a sorted T cell fraction (not recorded which). CDR3 protein: CASSPPGGVGSGNQPQHF. DNA of the CDR3: TGTGCCAGCTCACCACCCGGAGGTGTTGGTTCGGGCAATCAGCCCCAGCATTTT.